What follows are 17 T cell receptor beta chains derived from one specimen sequenced in a study of blood T cell repertoires in COVID-19. Profiled with immunoSEQ multiplex PCR; TCRdb holds only in-frame clones, not every one. The sample yields 230,000 or so clones, roughly 80% seen once. The sequencing sample was made of PBMCs or T cells enriched from blood (not recorded which). Receptors originate from a middle-aged man who had recovered from COVID-19.

The CDR3 sequence is CASSLTGSNQPQHF. CDR3 bases: TGTGCCAGCAGCCTGACAGGGTCTAATCAGCCCCAGCATTTT. The chain links TRBV27 to TRBJ1-5; TRBD1 matches 7 bases. Germline V gives CDR1 MNHEY, CDR2 SMNVEV (reference sequence). The CDR3 length is 14 residues. V shed 6 bases, J shed 4 bases, and the junction held 6 bases outside the gene matches.

This clone was seen a single time. This chain links TRBV10-2 with TRBJ2-5; the D gene is possibly TRBD2 (6 bases). V lost 8 bases and J 2 bases, leaving 12 bases between the germline ends. CDR3 length: 13 residues. The germline CDR1 and CDR2 sequences are WSHSY and SAAADI. CDR3 residues: CASLAAGQETQYF. Here the CDR3 DNA reads TGCGCCAGCTTAGCGGCAGGTCAAGAGACCCAGTACTTC.

The V gene is TRBV15, the J gene TRBJ2-3, with 7 bases that match TRBD2. Germline CDR1 and CDR2: LNHNV and YYDKDF (reference sequence). The CDR3 has 14 residues. J lost 3 bases, V lost 4 bases, and 4 bases had no gene match. CDR3 protein: CATSKRDGTDTQYF. In DNA, the CDR3 is TGTGCCACCAGCAAGCGGGATGGGACAGATACGCAGTATTTT. Looking up the rest from reference TRBV15 and TRBJ2-3 gives the full variable domain: DAMVIQNPRYQVTQFGKPVTLSCSQTLNHNVMYWYQQKSSQAPKLLFHYYDKDFNNEADTPDNFQSRRPNTSFCFLDIRSPGLGDTAMYLCATSKRDGTDTQYFGPGTRLTVL.

A remark on this clone: Other nucleotide sequences from this sample produce the same CDR3. V gene TRBV5-1 combines with J gene TRBJ2-7; 10 bases match TRBD1. Germline values: CDR1 SGHRS, CDR2 YFSETQ. The CDR3 has 14 residues. V lost 0 bases, J lost 3 bases, and 0 bases stayed unmatched. CDR3: CASSLGTGGYEQYF. As DNA, the CDR3 is TGCGCCAGCAGCTTGGGGACAGGGGGCTACGAGCAGTACTTC. Together with reference TRBV5-1 and TRBJ2-7, the CDR3 gives the full variable domain: KAGVTQTPRYLIKTRGQQVTLSCSPISGHRSVSWYQQTPGQGLQFLFEYFSETQRNKGNFPGRFSGRQFSNSRSEMNVSTLELGDSALYLCASSLGTGGYEQYFGPGTRLTVT.

The chain has TRBV2 and TRBJ1-3, with 8 bases that match TRBD1. Germline V gene data show CDR1 as SNHLY and CDR2 as FYNNEI. CDR3 length: 16 residues. V lost 4 bases to trimming and J lost 2 bases; unmatched junction nucleotides: 7. CDR3 amino acids: CASSGGTGKAGNTIYF. The DNA for the CDR3 is TGTGCCAGCAGTGGTGGGACAGGAAAAGCTGGAAACACCATATATTTT.

The CDR3 loop reads CASKVQADGTDTQYF. In nucleotides, the CDR3 is TGTGCCAGCAAAGTTCAAGCGGATGGCACAGATACGCAGTATTTT. This chain connects TRBV7-2 to TRBJ2-3; the D gene is possibly TRBD2 (5 bases). The CDR3 totals 15 residues. Trimming took off 7 bases at V and 1 base at J, with 15 bases between the two ends. Germline assignment: CDR1 SGHTA and CDR2 FQGNSA.

The chain links TRBV5-5 to TRBJ1-4; a possible D gene is TRBD1 (5 bases). Trimming took 8 bases from V and 2 from J, leaving 10 bases between them. The CDR3 spans 13 residues. Looked up from germline, CDR1 is SGHKS and CDR2 is YYEKEE (reference sequence). The CDR3 DNA reads TGTGCCAGTAGGGGTATCACTAATGAAAAACTGTTTTTT. The encoded protein is CASRGITNEKLFF.

The gene calls are TRBV2 and TRBJ1-4; maybe TRBD1 (6 bases). V shed 8 bases and J shed 2 bases, with 12 bases lying between them. Germline V CDR1 and CDR2: SNHLY, FYNNEI. The CDR3 spans 14 residues. The CDR3 DNA follows: TGTGCCAGCCAACAGGGTGGTACTAATGAAAAACTGTTTTTT. This gives the protein CASQQGGTNEKLFF.

V and J are TRBV28 and TRBJ2-7; TRBD2 might be the D (7 bases). In germline, CDR1 is MDHEN, CDR2 SYDVKM. Trimming took 6 bases from V and 5 from J, leaving 20 bases between them. The CDR3 totals 15 residues. The chain's CDR3 is CASSPGTGGLHEQYF. CDR3 in DNA: TGTGCCAGCAGCCCCGGCACGGGGGGCCTCCACGAGCAGTACTTC.

The J gene is TRBJ2-1, the V gene TRBV7-3; D perhaps matches TRBD2 (5 bases). The CDR3 covers 16 residues. Germline CDR1 reads SGHTA; CDR2 reads FQGTGA. V was cut by 5 bases and J by 4 bases, with 18 bases left in between. The CDR3 nucleotides read TGTGCCAGCAGCAGCGTAGGTAGAGGGAATTACAATGAGCAGTTCTTC. It yields the protein CASSSVGRGNYNEQFF.

V and J are TRBV2 and TRBJ1-2; tentative D call: TRBD1 (6 bases). V was pared by 1 base and J by 1 base, with 31 bases between. The CDR3 has 22 residues. Germline CDR1 reads SNHLY; CDR2 reads FYNNEI. The CDR3 is CASSEVGPTGISFQGVNYGYTF. DNA for the CDR3: TGTGCCAGCAGTGAAGTCGGACCCACAGGGATCTCCTTCCAAGGGGTTAACTATGGCTACACCTTC.

This clone showed up just once. The chain combines TRBV25-1 with TRBJ2-2; 8 positions agree with TRBD1. There are 16 residues in the CDR3. Germline V gives CDR1 MGHDK, CDR2 SYGVNS. V trimming: 6 bases; J trimming: 5 bases; junction bases outside the gene matches: 11. The CDR3 nucleotides read TGTGCCAGCAGCGAGTTAGACAGGGGTCGAACCGGGGAGCTGTTTTTT. This translates into CASSELDRGRTGELFF. Using reference TRBV25-1 and TRBJ2-2 for the parts outside the CDR3, the full variable domain is EADIYQTPRYLVIGTGKKITLECSQTMGHDKMYWYQQDPGMELHLIHYSYGVNSTEKGDLSSESTVSRIRTEHFPLTLESARPSHTSQYLCASSELDRGRTGELFFGEGSRLTVL.

The chain has TRBV15 and TRBJ1-2; no clear D. V dropped 4 bases and J dropped 1 base, with 10 bases sitting between them. CDR3 length equals 14 residues. Germline CDR1 LNHNV, CDR2 YYDKDF (reference sequence). The CDR3 sequence is CATSIRWNNYGYTF. The CDR3 DNA sequence: TGTGCCACCAGCATCAGGTGGAATAACTATGGCTACACCTTC.

As concerns this clone: The junction differs from germline at one of its ends, possibly a read error. The chain is built from TRBV7-7 and TRBJ2-2, with 9 bases identical to TRBD1. The CDR3 is 15 amino acids. Looked up from germline, CDR1 is SSHAT and CDR2 is FNYEAQ (reference sequence). The CDR3 reads CASSPGTGWNGELFF. The CDR3 DNA reads as TGTGCTAGCAGCCCCGGGACAGGGTGGAACGGGGAGCTGTTTTTT.

This chain joins TRBV6-4 and TRBJ1-1, with TRBD1 identical over 8 bases. This CDR3 comprises 14 residues. With V trimmed by 5 bases and J by 4 bases, 6 bases remained unmatched. Germline V gene data show CDR1 as MRHNA and CDR2 as SNTAGT. DNA of the CDR3: TGTGCCAGCAGTCCCGGACAGGGCGGCACTGAAGCTTTCTTT. It encodes CASSPGQGGTEAFF.

V and J are TRBV2 and TRBJ2-7; 13 positions match TRBD2. Unmatched junction bases numbered 1, after V lost 3 bases and J lost 2 bases. This CDR3 comprises 15 residues. Germline CDR1 and CDR2: SNHLY and FYNNEI. In nucleotides, the CDR3 is TGTGCCAGCAGTGACGGGACTAGCGGGGCCTACGAGCAGTACTTC. Translation: CASSDGTSGAYEQYF.

This clone came up once. V gene TRBV11-2 combines with J gene TRBJ1-1; perhaps TRBD1 as D (5 bases). V was shortened by 3 bases and J by 1 base, with 6 bases between the two germline ends. Germline V gives CDR1 SGHAT, CDR2 FQNNGV. The CDR3 sequence is 13 residues long. CDR3 DNA sequence: TGTGCCAGCAGCTTCGGACAGAACACTGAAGCTTTCTTT. Translating it yields CASSFGQNTEAFF.